Listed below are T cell receptor beta chains from one sample, sequenced in a study of T cells in Graves' hyperthyroidism and ophthalmopathy. In TCRdb, the multiplex PCR reads were re-called with MiXCR into one record per CDR3 protein. The sample has fewer than 650,000 distinct CDR3 sequences; around 14% are singletons. The sequencing sample was made of blood. These receptors came from a woman between 18 and 30 years old with Graves' ophthalmopathy. CDR3s include the opening cysteine and the closing phenylalanine or tryptophan. Each record gives: V gene, D gene, clone size, J gene, CDR3 DNA, CDR3 protein. The D gene is left open where the match is weak. The size field is filled for only some rows; it gives once, few, many or a size class.

>TRBV6-1|-|-|TRBJ1-6
TGTGCCAGCAGGGTCAGGGTAAATTCACCCCTCCACTTT
CASRVRVNSPLHF
>TRBV28|TRBD2|many|TRBJ2-7
TGTGCCAGCAGAATGCGGGGACTAGCGGGAGTGAGTGAGCAGTACTTC
CASRMRGLAGVSEQYF
>TRBV12-3/TRBV12-4|TRBD1|many|TRBJ2-4
TGTGCCAGCAGTTGGACAGGGGGCCGAAACATTCAGTACTTC
CASSWTGGRNIQYF
>TRBV28|-|many|TRBJ2-4
TGTGCCAGCAGTCTTGACAATCAAAACATTCAGTACTTC
CASSLDNQNIQYF
>TRBV15|-|-|TRBJ1-2
TGTGCCACCAGCAGAGTAGTGGCCGTAGGGGGAGATGGCTACACCTTC
CATSRVVAVGGDGYTF
>TRBV6-1|-|many|TRBJ1-1
TGTGCCAGCAGTCTTGTTTGGGAAACTGAAGCTTTCTTT
CASSLVWETEAFF
>TRBV9|TRBD1|few|TRBJ1-6
TGTGCCAGCGATCGGGACAGGGTCTCCTATAATTCACCCCTCCACTTT
CASDRDRVSYNSPLHF
>TRBV19|-|few|TRBJ2-7
TGTGCCAGTAGTATATCCCCCCTAAAGACAGGCCGCTCCTACGAGCAGTACTTC
CASSISPLKTGRSYEQYF
>TRBV30|-|-|TRBJ2-5
TGTGCCTGGAGTTTCTATGAGACCCAGTACTTC
CAWSFYETQYF
>TRBV2|-|many|TRBJ2-2
TGTGCCAGCAGTGACCTAGCTTTGAACACCGGGGAGCTGTTTTTT
CASSDLALNTGELFF
>TRBV7-9|-|few|TRBJ2-2
TGTGCCAGCAGCTTAGAGTGGGAGACCGGGGAGCTGTTTTTT
CASSLEWETGELFF
>TRBV12-5|-|few|TRBJ2-2
TGTGCTAGTGGTTTGGTAAAAAGGACAGATCCCGGGGAGCTGTTTTTT
CASGLVKRTDPGELFF
>TRBV4-3|-|many|TRBJ2-7
TGCGCCAGCAGCCTAGGGACTGCTGACACGTCGGGAGAGCAGTACTTC
CASSLGTADTSGEQYF
>TRBV28|TRBD1|many|TRBJ2-1
TGTGCCAGCAGCCCACATTGGCCGGGACAGGGGTACGCAAGGTCCTACAATGAGCAGTTCTTC
CASSPHWPGQGYARSYNEQFF